This T cell receptor (beta chain) was identified in a study of neoadjuvant anti-PD-1 for oral cavity cancer. Whole-study findings and limits: Non-responders to neoadjuvant nivolumab had significantly more clonal PBMC T cells than responders.

Using immunoSEQ multiplex PCR, the repertoire was profiled, and TCRdb retains in-frame clones only, with some absent. The table lists fewer than 90,000 clones, roughly four fifths of them singletons, with about 2.9% in the top ten. This clone is a singleton in its sample. Antigen: not known. The input for sequencing was PBMCs, taken before nivolumab (anti-PD-1) treatment. The sequence was collected from a person aged 40-85 years with oral cavity squamous cell carcinoma.

CDR3 DNA sequence: TGTGCCAGTAGTTCACCGGACAGGGCCTTAGATACGCAGTATTTT. This encodes CASSSPDRALDTQYF. This chain joins TRBV19 and TRBJ2-3; 8 bases are a match to TRBD1. Germline V CDR1 and CDR2: LNHDA, SQIVND (reference sequence). Trimming took 5 bases from V and 5 from J; bases not matched to a gene: 9. The CDR3 length is 15 residues.